The sequence of this T cell receptor beta chain was determined in a study of CD8+ T cells in alopecia areata. Study context: Tofacitinib administration to treated patients was oral, at 5 to 10 mg twice daily. Points from the study as a whole: Higher clonality was seen in lesional scalp than in normal scalp, especially in alopecia totalis/universalis.

RNA was isolated and reverse transcribed to cDNA, the sequencing template. Clones were read by immunoSEQ multiplex PCR, and TCRdb kept only the in-frame ones, dropping some. The table shows tens of thousands of clones, with 70% to 85% occurring only once. This clone ranks as medium-sized. The antigen is unknown. Trimming at V came to 0 bases and at J to 0 bases, leaving 0 bases not matched to a gene. Germline assignment: CDR1 GTSNPN and CDR2 SVGIG (reference sequence). The CDR3 loop spans 16 amino acids. The treatment was: oral pan-JAK inhibitor, 5-10 mg twice daily. Cell sorting was applied to PBMCs, and CD4+ and CD8+ T cells were collected.

Sequencing used CD8+ T cells sorted from blood, obtained between weeks 44 and 45, from a patient treated with tofacitinib. The TCR originated in a human donor with alopecia areata. V is TRBV30 and J is TRBJ2-1, with 12 positions matching TRBD2. CDR3 nucleotides: TGTGCCTGGAGTGTACTAGCGGGGGGCTCCTACAATGAGCAGTTCTTC. This gives the protein CAWSVLAGGSYNEQFF.